This T cell receptor beta chain was recovered during a study of OX40 agonist ivuxolimab in advanced cancers. This table comes from immunoSEQ multiplex PCR, and its TCRdb copy is limited to in-frame clones, with some not included. Of 65,000 to 80,000 clones listed, about nine tenths were seen once; the top ten hold about 14%. V lost 0 bases and J 8 bases, leaving 7 bases between the germline ends. The germline V gene has CDR1 PRHDT and CDR2 FYEKMQ (reference sequence). This CDR3 has 12 residues. The chain couples TRBV13 to TRBJ1-1; D is uncertain. This receptor was taken from an adult with an advanced solid tumor such as melanoma, head and neck, liver or kidney cancer. The specimen comprised CD4+ or CD8+ T cells sorted from blood, sampled in a trial of the OX40 agonist ivuxolimab. The CDR3 DNA is TGTGCCAGCAGCTTAGGCCTAGGAGAAGCTTTCTTT. Its protein product is CASSLGLGEAFF.